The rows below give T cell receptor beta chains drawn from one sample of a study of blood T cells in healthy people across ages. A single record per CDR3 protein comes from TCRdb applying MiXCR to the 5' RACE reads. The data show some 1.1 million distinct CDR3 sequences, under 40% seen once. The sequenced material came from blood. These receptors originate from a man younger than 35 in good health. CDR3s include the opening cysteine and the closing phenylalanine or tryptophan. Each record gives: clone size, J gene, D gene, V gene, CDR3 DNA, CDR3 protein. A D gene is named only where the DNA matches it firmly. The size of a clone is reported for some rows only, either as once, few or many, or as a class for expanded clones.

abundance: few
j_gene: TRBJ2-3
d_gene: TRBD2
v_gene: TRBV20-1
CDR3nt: TGCAGTGCTGAGACTAGCGGGGGACGTACAGATACGCAGTATTTT
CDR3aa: CSAETSGGRTDTQYF

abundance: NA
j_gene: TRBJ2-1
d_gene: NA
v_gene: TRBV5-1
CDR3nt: TGCGCCAGCAGCTCCCGAGGGACCGATGTCAACAATGAGCAGTTCTTC
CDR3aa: CASSSRGTDVNNEQFF

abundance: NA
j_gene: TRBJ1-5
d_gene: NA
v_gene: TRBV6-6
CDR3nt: TGTGCCAGCAGTTACCAAGGGGTCGGTCAGCCCCAGCATTTT
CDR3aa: CASSYQGVGQPQHF

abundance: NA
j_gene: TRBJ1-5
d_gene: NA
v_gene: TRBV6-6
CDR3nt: TGTGCCAGCAGTTTAACGGGTTTTAGCAATCAGCCCCAGCATTTT
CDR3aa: CASSLTGFSNQPQHF

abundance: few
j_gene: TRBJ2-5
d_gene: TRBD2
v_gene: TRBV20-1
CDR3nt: TGCAGTGCTAGAGTTTTAAGCCCTAGCGGGGGGCAAGAGACCCAGTACTTC
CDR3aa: CSARVLSPSGGQETQYF

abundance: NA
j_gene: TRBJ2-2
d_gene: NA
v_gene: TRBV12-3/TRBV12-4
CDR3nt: TGTGCCAGCAGTTTAGATATGCAGACCGGGGAGCTGTTTTTT
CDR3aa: CASSLDMQTGELFF

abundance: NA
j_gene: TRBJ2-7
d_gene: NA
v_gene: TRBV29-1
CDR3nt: TGCAGCGTTACCTCAGGCAGGGACCCCACCTACGAGCAGTACTTC
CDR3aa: CSVTSGRDPTYEQYF

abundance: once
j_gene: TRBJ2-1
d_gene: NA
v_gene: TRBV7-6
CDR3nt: TGTGCCAGCAGCTCTACTCCTTGGCTTCGAGGACAGCCAGCTCACAATGAGCAGTTCTTC
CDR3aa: CASSSTPWLRGQPAHNEQFF

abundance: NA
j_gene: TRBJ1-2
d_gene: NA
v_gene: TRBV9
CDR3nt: TGTGCCAGCAGCGATCGAGCTAAGGGCTACACCTTC
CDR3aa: CASSDRAKGYTF

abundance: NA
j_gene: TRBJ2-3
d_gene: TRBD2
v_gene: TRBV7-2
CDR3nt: TGTGCCAGCAGCTTACAGACTAGCGGGGGGGCCGGGGATACGCAGTATTTT
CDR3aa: CASSLQTSGGAGDTQYF

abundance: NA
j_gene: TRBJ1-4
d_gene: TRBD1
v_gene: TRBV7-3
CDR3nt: TGTGCCAGCAGTTACCCGGACAGGGGGGGAGAAAAACTGTTTTTT
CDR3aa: CASSYPDRGGEKLFF

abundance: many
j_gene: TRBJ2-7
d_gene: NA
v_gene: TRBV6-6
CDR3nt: TGTGCCAGCAGACCGAAGACGGTTCCCTACGAGCAGTACTTC
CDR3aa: CASRPKTVPYEQYF

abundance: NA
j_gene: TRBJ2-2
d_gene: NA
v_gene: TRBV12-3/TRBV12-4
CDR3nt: TGTGCCAGCAGTTTGCCTGGGGGCGGCGGGGAGCTGTTTTTT
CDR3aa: CASSLPGGGGELFF

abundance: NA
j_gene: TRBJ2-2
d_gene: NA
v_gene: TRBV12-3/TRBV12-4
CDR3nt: TGTGCCAGCAGTTTAGCGCGGACCAGCGTCACCGGGGAGCTGTTTTTT
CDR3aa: CASSLARTSVTGELFF

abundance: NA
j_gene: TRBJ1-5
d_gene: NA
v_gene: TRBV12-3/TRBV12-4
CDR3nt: TGTGCCAGCAGCCGGACTGCTTATCAGCCCCAGCATTTT
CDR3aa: CASSRTAYQPQHF

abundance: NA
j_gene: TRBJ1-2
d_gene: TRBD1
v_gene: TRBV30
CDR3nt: TGTGCCCGGAGTTCCGGGACAGGGCATAATTTCGGCTACACCTTC
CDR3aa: CARSSGTGHNFGYTF

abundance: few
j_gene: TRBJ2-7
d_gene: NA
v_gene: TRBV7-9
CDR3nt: TGTGCCAGCAGCCCTCCAACCCTATACGAGCAGTACTTC
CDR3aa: CASSPPTLYEQYF

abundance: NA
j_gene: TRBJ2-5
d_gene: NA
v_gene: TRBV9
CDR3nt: TGTGCCAGCAGCTCCCGACCCAAAGGGGGACAAGAGACCCAGTACTTC
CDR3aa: CASSSRPKGGQETQYF

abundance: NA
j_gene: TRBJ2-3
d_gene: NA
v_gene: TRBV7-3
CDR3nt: TGTGCCAGCAAGGAGAGTGGGGGCGCCACAGATACGCAGTATTTT
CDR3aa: CASKESGGATDTQYF

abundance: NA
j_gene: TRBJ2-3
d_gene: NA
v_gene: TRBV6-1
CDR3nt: TGTGCCAGCACACAACGGCTAGGTCGCGCAGATACGCAGTATTTT
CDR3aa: CASTQRLGRADTQYF

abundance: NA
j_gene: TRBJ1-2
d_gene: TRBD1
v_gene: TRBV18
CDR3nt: TGTGCCAGCTCCCCGATCCAGGGGGCGCTTGGCTACACCTTC
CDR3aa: CASSPIQGALGYTF

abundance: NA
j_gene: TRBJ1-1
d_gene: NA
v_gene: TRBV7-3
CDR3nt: TGTGCCAGCAGCCGTGGGGCTGGTAAGGGAGGGTACACTGAAGCTTTCTTT
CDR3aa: CASSRGAGKGGYTEAFF

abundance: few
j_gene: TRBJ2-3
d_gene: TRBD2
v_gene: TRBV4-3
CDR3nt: TGCGCCAGCAGCCATACCACGACTAGCGGGCTGCAGTATTTT
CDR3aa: CASSHTTTSGLQYF

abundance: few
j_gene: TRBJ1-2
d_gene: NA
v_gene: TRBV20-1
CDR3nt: TGCAGTGCCACTACGGGATCTGGGCAGGCGGCATATGGCTACACCTTC
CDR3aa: CSATTGSGQAAYGYTF

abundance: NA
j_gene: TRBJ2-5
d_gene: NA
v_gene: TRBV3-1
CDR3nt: TGTGCCAGCAGCCAAGATTTCGGTTACACCTACAATGAGCAGTACTTC
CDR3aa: CASSQDFGYTYNEQYF

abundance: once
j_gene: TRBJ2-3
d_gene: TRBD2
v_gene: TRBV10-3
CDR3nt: TGTGCCATCTTCGCGGGAGACTCGTATACGCAGTATTTT
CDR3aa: CAIFAGDSYTQYF

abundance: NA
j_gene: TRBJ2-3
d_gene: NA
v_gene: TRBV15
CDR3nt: TGTGCCACCAGCAGAGATCTTTGGGGGGAAACTAGCACAGATACGCAGTATTTT
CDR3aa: CATSRDLWGETSTDTQYF

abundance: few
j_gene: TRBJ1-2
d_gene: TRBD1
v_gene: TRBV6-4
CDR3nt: TGTGCCAGCAGTGAGTCGACAGGGACCTATGGCTACACCTTC
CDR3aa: CASSESTGTYGYTF

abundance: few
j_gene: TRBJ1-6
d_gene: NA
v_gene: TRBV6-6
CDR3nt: TGTGCCAGCAGTTACGGATCGAGGGTAGAAGGGTCACCCCTCCACTTT
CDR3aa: CASSYGSRVEGSPLHF

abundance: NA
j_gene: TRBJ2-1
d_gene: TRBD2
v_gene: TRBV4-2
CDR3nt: TGTGCCAGCAGCCGACTAGCGGGAGATAAGGGTGAGCAGTTCTTC
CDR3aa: CASSRLAGDKGEQFF

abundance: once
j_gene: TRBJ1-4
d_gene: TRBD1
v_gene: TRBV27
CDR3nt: TGTGCCAGCAGTTCTTACCCAGGGACAGACAGGCAACTGTTTTTT
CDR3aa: CASSSYPGTDRQLFF

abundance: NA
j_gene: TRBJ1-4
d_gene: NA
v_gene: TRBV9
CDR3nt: TGTGCCAGCAGCGCTTCCGGGACGGCTAATGAAAAACTGTTTTTT
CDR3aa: CASSASGTANEKLFF

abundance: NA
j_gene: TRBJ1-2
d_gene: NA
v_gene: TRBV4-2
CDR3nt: TGTGCCAGCAGCCAAGATTGGCTGGCTGAGGGGTATGGCTACACCTTC
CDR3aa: CASSQDWLAEGYGYTF

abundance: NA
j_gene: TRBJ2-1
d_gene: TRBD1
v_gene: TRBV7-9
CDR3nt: TGTGCCAGCAGCTTAGTGTCGCACAGGGGAAATGAGCAGTTCTTC
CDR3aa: CASSLVSHRGNEQFF

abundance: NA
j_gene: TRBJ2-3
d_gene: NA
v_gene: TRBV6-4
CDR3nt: TGTGCCAGCAGTGACGGACCGAGGGCGACAGATACGCAGTATTTT
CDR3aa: CASSDGPRATDTQYF

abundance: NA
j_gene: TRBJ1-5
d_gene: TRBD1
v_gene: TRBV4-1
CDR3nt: TGCGCCAGCAGCCACCCAGGCGGGGACAGGGCCCATCAGCCCCAGCATTTT
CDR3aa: CASSHPGGDRAHQPQHF

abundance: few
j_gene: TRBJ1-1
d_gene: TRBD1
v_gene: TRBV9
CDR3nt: TGTGCCAGCAGTCAAGCTTCGGACAGGGGGCGGAGTGCTTTCTTT
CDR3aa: CASSQASDRGRSAFF

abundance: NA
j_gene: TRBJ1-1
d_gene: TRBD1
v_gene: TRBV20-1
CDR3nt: TGCAGTGCTAGACCCGGGGTGAGACAGGGCATGATGAACACTGAAGCTTTCTTT
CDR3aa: CSARPGVRQGMMNTEAFF

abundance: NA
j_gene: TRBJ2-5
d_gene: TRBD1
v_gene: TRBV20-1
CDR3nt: TGCAGCGCTAGAGACCCCCGGACAGGGCAAGAGACCCAGTACTTC
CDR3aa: CSARDPRTGQETQYF

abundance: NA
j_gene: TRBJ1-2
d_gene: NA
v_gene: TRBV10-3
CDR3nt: TGTACCATTTACAGTCATGGGCTGGGCTACACCTTC
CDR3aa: CTIYSHGLGYTF

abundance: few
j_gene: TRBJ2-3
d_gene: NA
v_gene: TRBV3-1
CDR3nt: TGTGCCAGCAGCCCCACCCGGGGCTGGGGCACAGATACGCAGTATTTT
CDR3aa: CASSPTRGWGTDTQYF

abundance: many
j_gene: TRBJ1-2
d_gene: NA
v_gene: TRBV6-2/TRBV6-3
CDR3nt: TGTGCCAGCAGTTACTTGTATGGCTACACCTTC
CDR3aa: CASSYLYGYTF

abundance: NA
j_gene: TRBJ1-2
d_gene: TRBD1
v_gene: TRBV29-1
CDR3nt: TGCAGCGTTCATACGGACAGGGGAGGCTACACCTTC
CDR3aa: CSVHTDRGGYTF

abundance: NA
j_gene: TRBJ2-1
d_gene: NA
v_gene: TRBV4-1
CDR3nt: TGCGCCAGCAGCCAAGTTCTAGATGAGCAGTTCTTC
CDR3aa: CASSQVLDEQFF

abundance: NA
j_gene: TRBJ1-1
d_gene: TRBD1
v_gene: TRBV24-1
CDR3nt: TGTGCCACCAGTGATTCTAGACAGGGGCGTCTGAACACTGAAGCTTTCTTT
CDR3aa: CATSDSRQGRLNTEAFF

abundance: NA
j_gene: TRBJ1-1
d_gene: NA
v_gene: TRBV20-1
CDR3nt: TGCAGTGCTAGAGAACAGGGTAGCACTGAAGCTTTCTTT
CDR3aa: CSAREQGSTEAFF

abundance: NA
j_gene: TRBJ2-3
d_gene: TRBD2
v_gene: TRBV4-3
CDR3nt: TGCGCCAGCAGCCATCTGACTAGCGGGGGTACAGATACGCAGTATTTT
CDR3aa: CASSHLTSGGTDTQYF

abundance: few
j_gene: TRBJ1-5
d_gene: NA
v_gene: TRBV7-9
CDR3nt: TGTGCCAGCAGCCCTACCGGGACGGACAATCAGCCCCAGCATTTT
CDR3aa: CASSPTGTDNQPQHF

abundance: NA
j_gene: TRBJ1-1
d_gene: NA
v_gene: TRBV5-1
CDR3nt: TGCGCCAGCAGCTTGGGTTGGGACCGCGGGACTGAAGCTTTCTTT
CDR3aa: CASSLGWDRGTEAFF

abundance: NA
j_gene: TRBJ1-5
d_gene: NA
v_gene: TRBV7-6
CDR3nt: TGTGCCAGCAGCTTAGAAGGGATCGATCGGCCCCAGCATTTT
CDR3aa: CASSLEGIDRPQHF

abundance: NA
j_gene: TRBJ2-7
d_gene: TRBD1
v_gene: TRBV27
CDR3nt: TGTGCCAGCAAAAAACAGGGGTCTTACTACGAGCAGTACTTC
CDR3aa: CASKKQGSYYEQYF

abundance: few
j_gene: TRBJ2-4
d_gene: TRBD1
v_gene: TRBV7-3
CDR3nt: TGTGCCAGCAGCTTACAGGGGACAGTGAAAAACATTCAGTACTTC
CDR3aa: CASSLQGTVKNIQYF